This T cell receptor (beta chain) was recovered during a study of shared clonotypes between healthy human individuals. Findings and limits, study-wide: Larger estimated richness was generally recorded for naive subsets relative to memory subsets. In contrast to clonotypes shared by all four donors, non-shared clonotypes had lower generation probabilities. The study found about 5% of naive CD4 clonotypes shared across four donors.

Deep-level assay runs were performed. Measured with immunoSEQ multiplex PCR; TCRdb has only the in-frame clones, and not every one. In the table there are about 2 million clones, about 95% of which are singletons. As regards this clone: Its antigen is undetermined.

Naive-designated CD8 cells lacked CD45RO, were positively enriched for CCR7, and omitted terminally differentiated effector memory CD45RA+ cells. There are 14 residues in the CDR3. Looked up from germline, CDR1 is MNHNS and CDR2 is SASEGT. The V end was cut by 3 bases, the J end by 5 bases, with 13 bases between. The sequencing sample was made of naive CD8+ T cells sorted from blood. This TCR derives from a man aged 18 to 30 in good health. This chain links TRBV6-1 with TRBJ1-2, with D maybe TRBD1 (5 bases). The CDR3 DNA is TGTGCCAGCAGTGATCAACCCCAGGGTTATGGCTACACCTTC. This gives the protein CASSDQPQGYGYTF.